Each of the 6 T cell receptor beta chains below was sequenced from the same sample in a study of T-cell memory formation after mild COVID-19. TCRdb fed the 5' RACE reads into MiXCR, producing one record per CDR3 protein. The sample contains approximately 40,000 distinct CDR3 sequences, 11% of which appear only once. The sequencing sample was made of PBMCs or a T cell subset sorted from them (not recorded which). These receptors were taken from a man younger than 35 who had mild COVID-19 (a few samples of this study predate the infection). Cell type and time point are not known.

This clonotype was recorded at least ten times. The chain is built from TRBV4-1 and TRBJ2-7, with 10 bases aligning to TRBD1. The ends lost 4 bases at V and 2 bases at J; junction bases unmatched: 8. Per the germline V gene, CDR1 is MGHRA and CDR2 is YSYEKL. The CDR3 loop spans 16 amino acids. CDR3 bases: TGCGCCAGCAGCCCGATCGGGACAGGGGCGGCCTACGAGCAGTACTTC. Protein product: CASSPIGTGAAYEQYF.

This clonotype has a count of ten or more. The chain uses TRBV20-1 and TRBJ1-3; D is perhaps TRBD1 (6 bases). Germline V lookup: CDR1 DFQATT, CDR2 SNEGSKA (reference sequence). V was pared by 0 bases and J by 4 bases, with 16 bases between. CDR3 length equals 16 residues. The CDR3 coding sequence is TGCAGTGCTAGAGAAGTGGACTCAGGGGAAGGAAACACCATATATTTT. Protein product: CSAREVDSGEGNTIYF.

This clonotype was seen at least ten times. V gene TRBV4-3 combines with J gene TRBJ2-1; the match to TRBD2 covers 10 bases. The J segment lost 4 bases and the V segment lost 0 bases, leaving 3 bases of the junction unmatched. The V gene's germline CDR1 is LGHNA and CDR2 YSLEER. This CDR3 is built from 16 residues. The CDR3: CASSQESSGGYNEQFF. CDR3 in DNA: TGCGCCAGCAGCCAAGAGAGTAGCGGGGGGTACAATGAGCAGTTCTTC.

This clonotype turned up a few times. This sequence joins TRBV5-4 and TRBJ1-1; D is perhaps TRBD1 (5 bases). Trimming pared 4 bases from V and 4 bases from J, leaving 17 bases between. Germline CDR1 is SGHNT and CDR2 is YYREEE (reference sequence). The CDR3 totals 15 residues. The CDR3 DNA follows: TGTGCCAGCAGCGACAAGGGGAGGTTGGGCACTGAAGCTTTCTTT. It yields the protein CASSDKGRLGTEAFF.

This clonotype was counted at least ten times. The CDR3, as DNA: TGTGCCAGCAGGTCCCCCCCGGGGGTAAGCACAGATACGCAGTATTTT. Amino acid sequence: CASRSPPGVSTDTQYF. The genes are TRBV7-9 and TRBJ2-3; D is possibly TRBD2 (6 bases). Trimming stripped 6 bases from V and 0 bases from J, with 16 bases between. CDR3 size: 16 residues. CDR1 is SEHNR and CDR2 is FQNEAQ in the germline V gene (reference sequence).

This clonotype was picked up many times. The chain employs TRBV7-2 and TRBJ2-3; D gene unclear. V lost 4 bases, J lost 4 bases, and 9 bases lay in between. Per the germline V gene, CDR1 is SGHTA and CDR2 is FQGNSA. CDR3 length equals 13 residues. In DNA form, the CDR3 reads TGTGCCAGCAGCTCGGGCCCTCCAGATACGCAGTATTTT. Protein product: CASSSGPPDTQYF.